This TCR beta chain stems from a study of T cell changes during pregnancy in multiple sclerosis. Sequencing was performed with immunoSEQ multiplex PCR; in TCRdb, only in-frame clones are kept and a portion is missing. The data hold tens of thousands of clones, with approximately 91% observed a single time. Sequenced material: CD4+ T cells from peripheral blood mononuclear cells, taken in the third trimester of pregnancy. The sequence was collected from a female donor with multiple sclerosis, enrolled in a pregnancy study.

The CDR3 coding sequence is TGTGCCAGTAGTAGCCGGGACAGCGACTCTGGAAACACCATATATTTT. Translation: CASSSRDSDSGNTIYF. The chain links TRBV19 to TRBJ1-3, with TRBD1 matching 7 bases. Germline CDR1 reads LNHDA; CDR2 reads SQIVND (reference sequence). V lost 4 bases, J lost 0 bases, and 6 bases stayed unmatched. The CDR3 runs to 16 residues.